These T cell receptor beta chains were read from a single sample in a study of T cells in Graves' hyperthyroidism and ophthalmopathy. Using its own MiXCR run on the multiplex PCR reads, TCRdb lists one record per CDR3 protein. The data contain roughly 500,000 distinct CDR3 sequences, about 43% of them singletons. Sequenced sample: peripheral blood or thyroid tissue (not recorded which). These receptors originate from an adult woman with Graves' disease, either hyperthyroidism or ophthalmopathy (not recorded which). Both conserved end residues are part of each CDR3. A D gene is named only where the DNA matches it firmly. Not all rows give a size; the values are once, few, many and, for expanded clones, a class.

d_gene: TRBD1
j_gene: TRBJ1-1
v_gene: TRBV7-9
abundance: .
CDR3nt: TGTGCCAGCACCCCGACAGGGTGGGACACTGAAGCTTTCTTT
CDR3aa: CASTPTGWDTEAFF

d_gene: .
j_gene: TRBJ2-2
v_gene: TRBV12-3/TRBV12-4
abundance: many
CDR3nt: TGTGCCAGCAGCTCGAGCACCGGGGAGCTGTTTTTT
CDR3aa: CASSSSTGELFF

d_gene: .
j_gene: TRBJ1-1
v_gene: TRBV2
abundance: many
CDR3nt: TGTGCCAGCAGTGACCAAATGAACACTGAAGCTTTCTTT
CDR3aa: CASSDQMNTEAFF

d_gene: TRBD1
j_gene: TRBJ2-7
v_gene: TRBV7-9
abundance: .
CDR3nt: TGTGCCAGCAGCCAAGATCGGACAGGGGGGGCCTACGGGCAGTACTTC
CDR3aa: CASSQDRTGGAYGQYF

d_gene: TRBD1
j_gene: TRBJ1-5
v_gene: TRBV19
abundance: .
CDR3nt: TGTGCCAGTAATGACAGGGGACGTCAGCCCCAGCATTTT
CDR3aa: CASNDRGRQPQHF

d_gene: .
j_gene: TRBJ2-5
v_gene: TRBV7-9
abundance: .
CDR3nt: TGTGCCAGCACCTCTACGACGGGAGAGACCCAGTACTTC
CDR3aa: CASTSTTGETQYF

d_gene: TRBD1
j_gene: TRBJ1-6
v_gene: TRBV6-5
abundance: many
CDR3nt: TGTGCCAGCAGTTACTCCGGGACAGGGGATTCACCCCTCCACTTT
CDR3aa: CASSYSGTGDSPLHF

d_gene: .
j_gene: TRBJ1-1
v_gene: TRBV20-1
abundance: many
CDR3nt: TGCAGTGCTAGAGATGTATGGGGGCTAGCTTTCTTT
CDR3aa: CSARDVWGLAFF

d_gene: .
j_gene: TRBJ1-6
v_gene: TRBV4-1
abundance: many
CDR3nt: TGCGCCAGCAGCCAAGAAATGGGGTATAATTCACCCCTCCACTTT
CDR3aa: CASSQEMGYNSPLHF

d_gene: .
j_gene: TRBJ1-1
v_gene: TRBV29-1
abundance: .
CDR3nt: TGCAGCGTTGCCAGGGGTCCCACTGAAGCTTTCTTT
CDR3aa: CSVARGPTEAFF

d_gene: .
j_gene: TRBJ2-7
v_gene: TRBV7-9
abundance: .
CDR3nt: TGTGCCAGCAGCTTATACCCTGCGCCCTACGAGCAGTACTTC
CDR3aa: CASSLYPAPYEQYF

d_gene: TRBD1
j_gene: TRBJ1-1
v_gene: TRBV7-2
abundance: .
CDR3nt: TGTGCCAGCAGCGGGGGACAGGGCTACACTGAAGCTTTCTTT
CDR3aa: CASSGGQGYTEAFF

d_gene: .
j_gene: TRBJ2-5
v_gene: TRBV29-1
abundance: .
CDR3nt: TGCAGCGTTGATGGCAGGGAGCTTTCCGAGACCCAGTACTTC
CDR3aa: CSVDGRELSETQYF

d_gene: .
j_gene: TRBJ2-7
v_gene: TRBV20-1
abundance: few
CDR3nt: TGCAGTGCTAGTTACCTAGCGCCCAGCTCCTACGAGCAGTACTTC
CDR3aa: CSASYLAPSSYEQYF

d_gene: .
j_gene: TRBJ1-5
v_gene: TRBV4-1
abundance: many
CDR3nt: TGCGCCAGCAGCCAAGGGGGGCAGGGAACAAAGTATCAGCCCCAGCATTTT
CDR3aa: CASSQGGQGTKYQPQHF

d_gene: .
j_gene: TRBJ2-6
v_gene: TRBV7-9
abundance: .
CDR3nt: TGTGCCAGCTTATCACGTGGGGCCAACGTCCTGACTTTC
CDR3aa: CASLSRGANVLTF

d_gene: .
j_gene: TRBJ2-7
v_gene: TRBV4-1
abundance: many
CDR3nt: TGCGCCAGCAGCCAAGATTTCTACGAGCAGTACTTC
CDR3aa: CASSQDFYEQYF

d_gene: TRBD1
j_gene: TRBJ1-2
v_gene: TRBV12-3/TRBV12-4
abundance: .
CDR3nt: TGTGCCAGCAGTTTAAGGACAGGGGGCGCTGGCGGCTACACCTTC
CDR3aa: CASSLRTGGAGGYTF

d_gene: TRBD1
j_gene: TRBJ1-6
v_gene: TRBV25-1
abundance: once
CDR3nt: TGTGCCAGCAGCCAGGACAGGGTCTATAATTCACCCCTCCACTTT
CDR3aa: CASSQDRVYNSPLHF

d_gene: .
j_gene: TRBJ2-7
v_gene: TRBV20-1
abundance: many
CDR3nt: TGCAGTGCTAGCTGGGACATACTATACGAGCAGTACTTC
CDR3aa: CSASWDILYEQYF

d_gene: .
j_gene: TRBJ1-2
v_gene: TRBV5-6
abundance: few
CDR3nt: TGTGCCAGCAGCTTAGTCGGACAGACAGGCTATGGCTACACCTTC
CDR3aa: CASSLVGQTGYGYTF

d_gene: .
j_gene: TRBJ1-2
v_gene: TRBV28
abundance: .
CDR3nt: TGTGCCAGCAGTTCGGGACACTCCGTTGCCGGCTACACCTTC
CDR3aa: CASSSGHSVAGYTF

d_gene: TRBD1
j_gene: TRBJ1-5
v_gene: TRBV10-3
abundance: .
CDR3nt: TGTGCCATCAGTGAATCTGACAGGGGCCCCGATCAGCCCCAGCATTTT
CDR3aa: CAISESDRGPDQPQHF

d_gene: .
j_gene: TRBJ2-6
v_gene: TRBV7-9
abundance: once
CDR3nt: TGTGCCAGCAGGTTGAGCGGTGGGGCCAACGTCCTGACTTTC
CDR3aa: CASRLSGGANVLTF

d_gene: .
j_gene: TRBJ1-6
v_gene: TRBV20-1
abundance: .
CDR3nt: TGCAGTGCCAAGACTAGCGGGGACAATAATTCACCCCTCCACTTT
CDR3aa: CSAKTSGDNNSPLHF